The 13 T cell receptor beta chains below were found in one sample sequenced in a study of cytomegalovirus exposure and HLA in healthy donors. The table came from immunoSEQ multiplex PCR; TCRdb's copy has only in-frame clones and leaves some out. Seen here are some 140,000 clones, just under 90% observed once, and the top ten hold 6.2%. The sample was PBMCs. Receptor source: a young woman in good health and CMV-seropositive.

The rearrangement links TRBV28 to TRBJ2-1; possibly TRBD2 for D (7 bases). Trimming cost V 7 bases and J 8 bases, with 24 bases left between them. CDR1 MDHEN and CDR2 SYDVKM come from the germline V gene. This CDR3 has 16 amino acids. The CDR3 DNA reads as TGTGCCAGCAACAAGGCGGGGGCCCTAGGCAGTGATGAGCAGTTCTTC. It translates to CASNKAGALGSDEQFF.

The genes are TRBV10-3 and TRBJ2-5; 8 nucleotides match TRBD1. After removal of 0 bases from V and 5 bases from J, the junction contained 5 bases not matched to a gene. The CDR3 is 15 residues long. Germline V gene lookup returns CDR1 ENHRY and CDR2 SYGVKD. The CDR3 DNA follows: TGTGCCATCAGTGAGTCCTCGACAGGGGTCGAGACCCAGTACTTC. This encodes CAISESSTGVETQYF.

V usage is TRBV6-6 and J usage is TRBJ2-7; TRBD2 matches 16 bases. V lost 6 bases and J lost 7; bases outside the gene matches: 6. CDR3 length: 15 amino acids. The germline gives CDR1 MNHNY, CDR2 SVGAGI (reference sequence). CDR3 sequence (DNA): TGTGCCAGCAGGGGACTAGCGGGAGGGCCTGGGGAGCAGTACTTC. The encoded protein is CASRGLAGGPGEQYF.

The chain carries TRBV10-2 and TRBJ2-6; 7 bases fit TRBD2. The V and J ends lost 4 bases and 2 bases, in that order; junction bases with no gene match: 5. The CDR3 runs to 16 residues. CDR1 is WSHSY and CDR2 is SAAADI in the germline V gene. In DNA form, the CDR3 reads TGCGCCAGCAGTGCGGTGGGGAGGGCTGGGGCCAACGTCCTGACTTTC. Encoded protein: CASSAVGRAGANVLTF.

CDR3: CASTKAGGSYNEQFF. The CDR3 region has the DNA TGTGCCAGCACCAAAGCGGGTGGGTCCTACAATGAGCAGTTCTTC. The rearrangement links TRBV2 to TRBJ2-1; weak D call: TRBD2 (6 bases). Trimming shortened V by 7 bases and J by 1 base, and 14 bases separated the two germline ends. The CDR3 is 15 amino acids. Germline-derived CDR1 and CDR2 are SNHLY and FYNNEI.

Of note for this clone: This CDR3 is also generated by other DNA sequences in the sample. The J gene is TRBJ2-7, the V gene TRBV28, with D tentatively TRBD1 (5 bases). CDR1 and CDR2 from the germline V gene are MDHEN and SYDVKM. This CDR3 has 12 amino acids. With 6 bases removed from V and 4 bases from J, the gap between germline ends came to 10 bases. CDR3 sequence (DNA): TGTGCCAGCAGCCCTGACAGTTACGAGCAGTACTTC. Amino acids: CASSPDSYEQYF.

On this clone itself: Other DNA sequences from this sample encode an identical CDR3 as well. This chain uses TRBV28 with TRBJ1-2; D might be TRBD1 (6 bases). CDR1 MDHEN and CDR2 SYDVKM come from the germline V gene. The CDR3 loop spans 12 amino acids. V was pared by 3 bases and J by 8 bases, with 10 bases between. Here the CDR3 reads CASSLRGRGYTF. The CDR3 DNA reads as TGTGCCAGCAGTTTGCGGGGGCGCGGCTACACCTTC.

This clone was picked up one time. The chain couples TRBV7-2 to TRBJ1-2; 9 nucleotides line up with TRBD1. Germline loops: CDR1 SGHTA, CDR2 FQGNSA. This CDR3 has 14 amino acids. Unmatched junction bases numbered 7, after V lost 7 bases and J lost 4 bases. The CDR3 spells CASTVTGGSYGYTF. For the CDR3, the DNA is TGTGCCAGCACCGTAACAGGGGGCTCCTATGGCTACACCTTC.

This rearrangement joins TRBV28 to TRBJ2-5; possible D gene TRBD2, 6 bases. Germline values: CDR1 MDHEN, CDR2 SYDVKM. The CDR3 has 14 amino acids. V lost 5 bases and J 1 base, leaving 11 bases between the germline ends. The CDR3 sequence is CASSPASVQETQYF. Here the CDR3 DNA reads TGTGCCAGCAGTCCAGCTAGCGTCCAAGAGACCCAGTACTTC.

The chain joins TRBV29-1 to TRBJ2-4; 14 bases align to TRBD2. CDR3 length: 16 residues. V gave up 6 bases and J gave up 6 bases; unmatched junction bases: 10. Germline assignment: CDR1 SQVTM and CDR2 ANQGSEA. The CDR3 protein is CSVAGLAGVSGNIQYF. The CDR3 DNA is TGCAGCGTAGCGGGACTAGCGGGAGTCTCGGGAAACATTCAGTACTTC.

V usage is TRBV6-4 and J usage is TRBJ1-1, with a tentative D call TRBD1 (5 bases). The CDR3 length is 13 residues. The germline V and J ends were trimmed by 5 bases and 1 base, with 8 bases remaining between them. Germline V gives CDR1 MRHNA, CDR2 SNTAGT. In DNA form, the CDR3 reads TGTGCCAGCAGTACACAGGAGAACACTGAAGCTTTCTTT. Translating gives CASSTQENTEAFF.

The V call is TRBV18, the J call TRBJ1-2, with D perhaps TRBD1 (5 bases). Germline assignment: CDR1 KGHSH and CDR2 LQKENI. The V end was cut by 6 bases, the J end by 5 bases, with 13 bases between. This CDR3 has 13 residues. CDR3 in amino acids: CASSPGAGYGYTF. The CDR3 coding sequence is TGTGCCAGCTCCCCTGGAGCAGGGTATGGCTACACCTTC. The variable domain in full, with the rest retrieved from reference TRBV18 and TRBJ1-2, is NAGVMQNPRHLVRRRGQEARLRCSPMKGHSHVYWYRQLPEEGLKFMVYLQKENIIDESGMPKERFSAEFPKEGPSILRIQQVVRGDSAAYFCASSPGAGYGYTFGSGTRLTVV.

The chain combines TRBV27 with TRBJ2-1, with 8 bases fitting TRBD2. This CDR3 is built from 15 residues. Trimming took 3 bases from V and 2 from J; bases not matched to a gene: 3. Germline loops: CDR1 MNHEY, CDR2 SMNVEV (reference sequence). Here the CDR3 reads CASSFSAGAYNEQFF. CDR3 sequence (DNA): TGTGCCAGCAGTTTCTCAGCGGGAGCCTACAATGAGCAGTTCTTC.